This passage covers 19 T cell receptor beta chains from one sample sequenced in a study of radiation and T cells in renal cell carcinoma (dated by TCRdb to 2019 to 2021). Interpreted using the paper, the time point label stands for: blood 2 weeks post-SBRT. In the paper's terms, the treatment or condition label means: 15 Gy SBRT to primary tumor, nephrectomy 4 weeks later. Receptor amplification or capture employed the immunoSEQ multiplex PCR assay. TCRdb re-hosts the immuneACCESS table, in-frame sequences only. Its copies lack some clones; in the studies checked, an unresolved V gene accounts for under half of them, and the cause for the rest is not known. The sample contains around 120,000 clones, around four fifths of them found a single time. The top ten hold 1.5% to 2% of the sample. This specimen was blood, taken from a patient whose treatment included radiotherapy and nephrectomy. These receptors were obtained from a woman aged 60-75 years with renal cell carcinoma.

The chain uses TRBV11-2 and TRBJ1-6; D is unresolved. Germline CDR1 SGHAT, CDR2 FQNNGV. Trimming removed 1 base at V and 8 bases at J, with 6 bases between. The CDR3 is 13 residues long. As DNA, the CDR3 is TGTGCCAGCAGCTTAGGCTTGTATTCACCCCTCCACTTT. This gives the protein CASSLGLYSPLHF.

This chain connects TRBV30 to TRBJ1-2; 8 nucleotides line up with TRBD1. The V and J ends lost 3 bases and 2 bases, in that order; junction bases with no gene match: 5. From germline, CDR1 is GTSNPN and CDR2 SVGIG (reference sequence). CDR3 size: 14 residues. In DNA form, the CDR3 reads TGTGCCTGGAGCCGGGACAGGATCAACTATGGCTACACCTTC. Its protein is CAWSRDRINYGYTF.

As DNA, the CDR3 is TGTGCCAGCAGCTTGGCCGACGTGACAGGGGAAGGAAACACCATATATTTT. Protein: CASSLADVTGEGNTIYF. The genes are TRBV5-4 and TRBJ1-3; 8 nucleotides match TRBD1. This CDR3 has 17 amino acids. CDR1 is SGHNT and CDR2 is YYREEE in the germline V gene (reference sequence). V trimming: 0 bases; J trimming: 4 bases; junction bases outside the gene matches: 9.

This clone was seen only once. This chain joins TRBV7-5 and TRBJ2-7; the table gives TRBD1 as D, unverified against the DNA. TRBV7-5 is listed as a pseudogene. This CDR3 is 17 amino acids long. The CDR3 here is CARSLALSGTLSYEQYF. The CDR3 nucleotides are TGTGCCAGAAGCTTAGCCCTTTCCGGGACACTTTCCTACGAGCAGTACTTC.

The V call is TRBV7-8, the J call TRBJ2-1; D gene uncertain. This CDR3 contains 14 residues. Trimming left V 4 bases short and J 5 bases short, with 12 bases between. Germline CDR1 SGHVS, CDR2 FQNEAQ. In DNA form, the CDR3 reads TGTGCCAGCAGCTCACGCCCCCCGGACAATGAGCAGTTCTTC. This gives the protein CASSSRPPDNEQFF.

This chain connects TRBV10-3 to TRBJ2-3; 13 nucleotides match TRBD2. V was clipped by 0 bases and J by 4 bases; unmatched bases: 4. Germline V gives CDR1 ENHRY, CDR2 SYGVKD. The CDR3 totals 17 residues. In DNA form, the CDR3 reads TGTGCCATCAGTGAGTCCTGGACTAGCGGGGGACCAGATACGCAGTATTTT. It yields the protein CAISESWTSGGPDTQYF.

This chain uses TRBV28 with TRBJ1-2; D is uncertain. Per germline, CDR1 MDHEN and CDR2 SYDVKM. There are 15 residues in the CDR3. Trimming cost V 1 base and J 2 bases, with 11 bases left between them. The CDR3 here is CASSLSPGGNYGYTF. The DNA of the CDR3 is TGTGCCAGCAGTTTATCTCCGGGAGGCAACTATGGCTACACCTTC.

Written as DNA, the CDR3 is TGTGCCAGCAGCCGCCCCGACAGGCTGAACACTGAAGCTTTCTTT. Protein product: CASSRPDRLNTEAFF. The chain has TRBV6-6 and TRBJ1-1; maybe TRBD1 (6 bases). The CDR3 runs 15 residues. Trimming stripped 6 bases from V and 0 bases from J, with 14 bases between. Per germline, CDR1 MNHNY and CDR2 SVGAGI (reference sequence).

The V and J genes are TRBV7-2 and TRBJ2-5; D is ambiguous. Germline lookup yields CDR1 SGHTA and CDR2 FQGNSA. The CDR3 totals 16 residues. V was trimmed by 2 bases and J by 0 bases, leaving 13 bases between them. CDR3 loop: CASSLQGLTDQETQYF. In nucleotides, the CDR3 is TGTGCCAGCAGCTTACAAGGCCTTACCGACCAAGAGACCCAGTACTTC.

The chain recombines TRBV7-9 with TRBJ1-2; TRBD1 aligns across 8 bases. The CDR3 consists of 16 residues. Looked up from germline, CDR1 is SEHNR and CDR2 is FQNEAQ (reference sequence). Germline trimming cut 4 bases from V and 6 bases from J; bases unmatched to any gene: 13. The CDR3 region is CASSSTGEDDTDGYTF. CDR3 bases: TGTGCCAGCAGCTCGACAGGGGAAGACGACACGGATGGCTACACCTTC.

This chain joins TRBV5-1 and TRBJ2-1; the match to TRBD1 covers 9 bases. J was trimmed by 2 bases and V by 3 bases; bases with no gene match: 3. This CDR3 is built from 15 residues. Germline V gene data show CDR1 as SGHRS and CDR2 as YFSETQ. The CDR3: CASSWDRVPYNEQFF. In nucleotides, the CDR3 is TGCGCCAGCAGCTGGGACAGGGTACCCTACAATGAGCAGTTCTTC.

Note on this clone: The same CDR3 can be traced to other DNA sequences in this sample. As DNA, the CDR3 is TGTGCCAGCAGTGGGAGTAACACCGGGGAGCTGTTTTTT. Its protein product is CASSGSNTGELFF. The gene calls are TRBV27 and TRBJ2-2; a possible D gene is TRBD2 (5 bases). The CDR3 covers 13 residues. Germline values: CDR1 MNHEY, CDR2 SMNVEV (reference sequence). V lost 5 bases and J lost 2, with 6 bases in between.

The chain links TRBV10-3 to TRBJ1-5; D remains ambiguous. V lost 5 bases to trimming and J lost 2 bases, with 13 bases between them. Germline values: CDR1 ENHRY, CDR2 SYGVKD. This CDR3 comprises 15 residues. The CDR3 DNA is TGTGCCATCAGTCCAGCTCAGGTGGGCAATCAGCCCCAGCATTTT. This encodes CAISPAQVGNQPQHF.

This clone was seen once. The CDR3 bases are TGCGCCAGCAGCTTGGTGGGAGACCCCAGCACAGATACGCAGTATTTT. Translation: CASSLVGDPSTDTQYF. The chain is built from TRBV5-1 and TRBJ2-3; perhaps TRBD2 as D (5 bases). The germline V gene encodes CDR1 SGHRS and CDR2 YFSETQ. The V end lost 0 bases, the J end lost 0 bases, and 11 bases lay between the germline ends. This CDR3 has 16 residues.

The chain recombines TRBV19 with TRBJ1-1; tentative D call: TRBD1 (5 bases). V was cut by 6 bases and J by 3 bases, with 14 bases left in between. Germline assignment: CDR1 LNHDA and CDR2 SQIVND (reference sequence). The CDR3 is made up of 14 amino acids. The CDR3 region is CASSMGQLDTEAFF. CDR3 nucleotide sequence: TGTGCCAGTAGCATGGGGCAGCTAGACACTGAAGCTTTCTTT.

V is TRBV28 and J is TRBJ2-7; 7 bases map to TRBD1. Germline-derived CDR1 and CDR2 are MDHEN and SYDVKM. The V gene end was trimmed by 4 bases and the J gene end by 2 bases; junction bases not matched to a gene: 5. The CDR3 runs 14 residues. CDR3 in amino acids: CASSSGTVTYEQYF. CDR3 DNA: TGTGCCAGCAGTTCCGGGACAGTCACCTACGAGCAGTACTTC.

The genes are TRBV4-1 and TRBJ1-2, with 7 bases matching TRBD1. The V and J ends lost 0 bases and 4 bases, in that order; junction bases with no gene match: 5. This CDR3 spans 15 amino acids. Germline assignment: CDR1 MGHRA and CDR2 YSYEKL. The CDR3 loop is CASSQDRQGSYGYTF. Written as DNA, the CDR3 is TGCGCCAGCAGCCAAGACAGACAGGGTTCCTATGGCTACACCTTC.

For this clone: The same CDR3 can be traced to other DNA sequences in this sample. This sequence joins TRBV15 and TRBJ1-5, with a tentative D call TRBD1 (5 bases). In germline, CDR1 is LNHNV, CDR2 YYDKDF (reference sequence). Deletions cut 0 bases from V and 7 bases from J, with 7 bases between. CDR3 length: 13 residues. The DNA of the CDR3 is TGTGCCACCAGCAGAGATTGGGACCAGCCCCAGCATTTT. Its protein is CATSRDWDQPQHF.

The rearrangement uses TRBV7-2 and TRBJ1-4; 7 bases agree with TRBD1. The CDR3 has 15 amino acids. V lost 2 bases, J lost 4 bases, and 4 bases stayed unmatched. The germline V gene encodes CDR1 SGHTA and CDR2 FQGNSA. CDR3 coding DNA: TGTGCCAGCAGCTTACAGACAGGGAGTAATGAAAAACTGTTTTTT. The encoded protein is CASSLQTGSNEKLFF.